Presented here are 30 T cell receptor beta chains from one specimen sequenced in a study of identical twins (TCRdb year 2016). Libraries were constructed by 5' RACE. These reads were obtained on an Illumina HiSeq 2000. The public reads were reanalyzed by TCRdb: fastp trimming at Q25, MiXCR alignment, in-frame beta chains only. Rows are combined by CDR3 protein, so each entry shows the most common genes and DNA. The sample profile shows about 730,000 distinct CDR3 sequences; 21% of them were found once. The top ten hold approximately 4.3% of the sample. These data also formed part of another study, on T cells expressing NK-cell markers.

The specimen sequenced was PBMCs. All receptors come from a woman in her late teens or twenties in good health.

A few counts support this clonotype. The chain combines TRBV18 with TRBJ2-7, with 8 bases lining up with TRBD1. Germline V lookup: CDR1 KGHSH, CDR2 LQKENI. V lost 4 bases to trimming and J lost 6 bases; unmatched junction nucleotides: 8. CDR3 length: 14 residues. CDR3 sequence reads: CASSRPGQALEQYF. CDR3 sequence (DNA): TGTGCCAGCTCACGGCCGGGACAGGCTCTCGAGCAGTACTTC.

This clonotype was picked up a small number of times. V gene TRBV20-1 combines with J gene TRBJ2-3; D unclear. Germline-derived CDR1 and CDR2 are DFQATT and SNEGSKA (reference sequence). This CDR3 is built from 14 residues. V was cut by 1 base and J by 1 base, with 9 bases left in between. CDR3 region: CSARVARGTDTQYF. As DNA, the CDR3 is TGCAGTGCTAGAGTCGCGCGTGGCACAGATACGCAGTATTTT.

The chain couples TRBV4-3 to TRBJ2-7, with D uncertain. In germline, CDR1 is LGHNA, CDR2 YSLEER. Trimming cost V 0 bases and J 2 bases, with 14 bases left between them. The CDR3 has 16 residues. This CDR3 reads CASSQDTSGIPYEQYF. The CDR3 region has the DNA TGCGCCAGCAGCCAAGATACTTCAGGCATACCCTACGAGCAGTACTTC.

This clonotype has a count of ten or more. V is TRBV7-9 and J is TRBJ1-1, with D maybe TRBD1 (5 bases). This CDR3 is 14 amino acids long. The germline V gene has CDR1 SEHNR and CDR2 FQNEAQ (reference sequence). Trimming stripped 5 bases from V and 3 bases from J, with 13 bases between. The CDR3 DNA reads TGTGCCAGCAGCGTAGGTCAAGGGGACACTGAAGCTTTCTTT. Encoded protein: CASSVGQGDTEAFF. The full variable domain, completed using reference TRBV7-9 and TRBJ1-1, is DTGVSQNPRHKITKRGQNVTFRCDPISEHNRLYWYRQTLGQGPEFLTYFQNEAQLEKSRLLSDRFSAERPKGSFSTLEIQRTEQGDSAMYLCASSVGQGDTEAFFGQGTRLTVV.

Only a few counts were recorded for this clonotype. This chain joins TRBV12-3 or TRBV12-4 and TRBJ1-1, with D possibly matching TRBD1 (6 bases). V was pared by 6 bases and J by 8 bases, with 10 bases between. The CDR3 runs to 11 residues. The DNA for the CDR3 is TGTGCCAGCAGGAAGGGGGGAGAAGCTTTCTTT. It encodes CASRKGGEAFF.

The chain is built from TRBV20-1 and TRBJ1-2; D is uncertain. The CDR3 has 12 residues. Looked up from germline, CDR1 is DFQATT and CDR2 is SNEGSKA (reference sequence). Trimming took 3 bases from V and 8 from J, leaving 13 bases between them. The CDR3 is CSASNSLGGYTF. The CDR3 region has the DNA TGCAGTGCTAGTAACAGCTTGGGGGGCTACACCTTC.

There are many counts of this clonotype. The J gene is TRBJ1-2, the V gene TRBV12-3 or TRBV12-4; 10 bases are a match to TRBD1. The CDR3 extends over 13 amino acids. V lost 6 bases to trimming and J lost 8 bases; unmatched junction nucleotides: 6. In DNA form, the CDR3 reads TGTGCCAGCAGCCAAGGACAGGGGGTGGGCTACACCTTC. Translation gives CASSQGQGVGYTF.

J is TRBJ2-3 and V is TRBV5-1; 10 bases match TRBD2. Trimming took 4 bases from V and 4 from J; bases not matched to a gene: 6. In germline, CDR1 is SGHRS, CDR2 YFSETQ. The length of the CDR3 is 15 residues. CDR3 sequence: CASSEREGRADTQYF. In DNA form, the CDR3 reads TGCGCCAGCAGCGAGCGGGAGGGCCGGGCAGATACGCAGTATTTT. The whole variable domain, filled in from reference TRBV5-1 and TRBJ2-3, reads KAGVTQTPRYLIKTRGQQVTLSCSPISGHRSVSWYQQTPGQGLQFLFEYFSETQRNKGNFPGRFSGRQFSNSRSEMNVSTLELGDSALYLCASSEREGRADTQYFGPGTRLTVL.

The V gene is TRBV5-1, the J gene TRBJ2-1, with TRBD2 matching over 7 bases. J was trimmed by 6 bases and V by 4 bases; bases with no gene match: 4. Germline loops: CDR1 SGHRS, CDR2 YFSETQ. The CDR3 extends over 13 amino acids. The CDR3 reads CASSQPGGNEQFF. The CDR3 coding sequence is TGCGCCAGCAGCCAACCGGGAGGCAATGAGCAGTTCTTC.

The CDR3 DNA reads TGCAGCGTTGAAGATCGGGAAGGGATCGGGGAGCTGTTTTTT. Protein: CSVEDREGIGELFF. The chain is built from TRBV29-1 and TRBJ2-2; D is perhaps TRBD2 (5 bases). V was shortened by 0 bases and J by 7 bases, with 12 bases between the two germline ends. Germline V gives CDR1 SQVTM, CDR2 ANQGSEA. CDR3 length equals 14 residues.

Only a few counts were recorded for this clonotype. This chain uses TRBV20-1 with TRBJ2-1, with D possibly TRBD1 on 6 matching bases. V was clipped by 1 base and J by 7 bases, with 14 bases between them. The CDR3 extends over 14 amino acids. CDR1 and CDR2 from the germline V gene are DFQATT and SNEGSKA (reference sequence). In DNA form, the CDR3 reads TGCAGTGCTAGAGGAAGGGGGAGCGGAAATGAGCAGTTCTTC. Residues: CSARGRGSGNEQFF.

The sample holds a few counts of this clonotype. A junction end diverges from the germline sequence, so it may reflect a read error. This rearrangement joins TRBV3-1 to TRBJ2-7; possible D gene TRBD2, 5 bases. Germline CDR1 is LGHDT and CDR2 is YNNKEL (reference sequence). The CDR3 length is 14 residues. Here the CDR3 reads CASSQDGLAYEQYF. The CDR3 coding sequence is TGTGCCAGCAGCCAAGATGGCCTAGCCTATGAGCAGTACTTC.

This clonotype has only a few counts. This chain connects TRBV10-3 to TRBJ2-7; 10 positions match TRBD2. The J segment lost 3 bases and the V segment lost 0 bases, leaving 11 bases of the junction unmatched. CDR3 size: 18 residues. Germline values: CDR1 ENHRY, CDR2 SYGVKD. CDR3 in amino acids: CAISESGTSGTGIYEQYF. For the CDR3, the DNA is TGTGCCATCAGTGAGTCTGGAACTAGCGGGACTGGTATCTACGAGCAGTACTTC.

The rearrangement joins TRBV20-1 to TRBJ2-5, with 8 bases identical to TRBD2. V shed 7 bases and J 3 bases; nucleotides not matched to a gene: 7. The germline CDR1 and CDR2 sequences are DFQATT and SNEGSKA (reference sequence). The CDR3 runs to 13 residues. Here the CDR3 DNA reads TGCAGTGTTCGGGGGGGGGCCGAAGAGACCCAGTACTTC. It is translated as CSVRGGAEETQYF.

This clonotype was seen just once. Written as DNA, the CDR3 is TGTGCCAGCAGTGAATACGCGGGGCTCCCGTATTTT. Its protein is CASSEYAGLPYF. The chain combines TRBV6-1 with TRBJ2-3; a possible D gene is TRBD2 (6 bases). The CDR3 runs to 12 residues. Trimming took off 2 bases at V and 14 bases at J, with 14 bases between the two ends. Germline V lookup: CDR1 MNHNS, CDR2 SASEGT.

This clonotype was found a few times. The CDR3 is CASSFRGASSNEQFF. CDR3 sequence (DNA): TGTGCCAGCAGTTTCCGGGGGGCTTCGTCCAATGAGCAGTTCTTC. The chain is built from TRBV6-5 and TRBJ2-1; TRBD2 is a possible D gene (7 bases). The CDR3 covers 15 residues. Germline lookup yields CDR1 MNHEY and CDR2 SVGAGI. The ends were cut back, 4 bases at V and 6 bases at J, with 16 bases in the middle.

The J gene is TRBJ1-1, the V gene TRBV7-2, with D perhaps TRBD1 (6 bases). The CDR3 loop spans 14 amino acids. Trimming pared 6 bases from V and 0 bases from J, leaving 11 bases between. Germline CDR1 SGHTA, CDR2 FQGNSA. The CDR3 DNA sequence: TGTGCCAGCAGGGACAGAACCATGAACACTGAAGCTTTCTTT. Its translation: CASRDRTMNTEAFF.

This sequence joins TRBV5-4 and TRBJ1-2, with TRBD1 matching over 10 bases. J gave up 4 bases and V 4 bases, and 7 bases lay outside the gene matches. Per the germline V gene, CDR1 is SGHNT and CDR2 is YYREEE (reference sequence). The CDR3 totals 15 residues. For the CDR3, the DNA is TGTGCCAGCAGCCCCGGGACAGGGGACGGCTATGGCTACACCTTC. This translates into CASSPGTGDGYGYTF. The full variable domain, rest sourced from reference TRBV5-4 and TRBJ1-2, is ETGVTQSPTHLIKTRGQQVTLRCSSQSGHNTVSWYQQALGQGPQFIFQYYREEENGRGNFPPRFSGLQFPNYSSELNVNALELDDSALYLCASSPGTGDGYGYTFGSGTRLTVV.

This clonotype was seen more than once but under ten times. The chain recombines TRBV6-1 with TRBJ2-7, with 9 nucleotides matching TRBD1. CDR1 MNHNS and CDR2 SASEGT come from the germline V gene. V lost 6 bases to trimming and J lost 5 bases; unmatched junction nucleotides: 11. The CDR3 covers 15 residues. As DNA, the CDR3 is TGTGCCAGCAGCAGCCCCGGACAGGGGAGCCACGAGCAGTACTTC. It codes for CASSSPGQGSHEQYF.

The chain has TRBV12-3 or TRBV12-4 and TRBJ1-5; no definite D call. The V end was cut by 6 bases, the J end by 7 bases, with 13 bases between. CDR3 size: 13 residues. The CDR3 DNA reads TGTGCCAGCAGCCTCGACATTTTGCAGCCCCAGCATTTT. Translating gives CASSLDILQPQHF.

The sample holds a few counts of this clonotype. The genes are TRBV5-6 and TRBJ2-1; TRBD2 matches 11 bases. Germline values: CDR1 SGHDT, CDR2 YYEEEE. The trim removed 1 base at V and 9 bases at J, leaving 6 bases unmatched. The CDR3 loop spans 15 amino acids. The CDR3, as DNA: TGTGCCAGCAGCTTGATAGCGGGGGGGCGCGGTGAGCAGTTCTTC. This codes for CASSLIAGGRGEQFF.

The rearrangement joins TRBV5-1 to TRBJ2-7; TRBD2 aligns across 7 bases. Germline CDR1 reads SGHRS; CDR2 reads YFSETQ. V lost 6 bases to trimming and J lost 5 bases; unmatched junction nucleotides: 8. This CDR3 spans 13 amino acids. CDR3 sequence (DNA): TGCGCCAGCATCGGGCTGGGGGGGAACGAGCAGTACTTC. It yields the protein CASIGLGGNEQYF.

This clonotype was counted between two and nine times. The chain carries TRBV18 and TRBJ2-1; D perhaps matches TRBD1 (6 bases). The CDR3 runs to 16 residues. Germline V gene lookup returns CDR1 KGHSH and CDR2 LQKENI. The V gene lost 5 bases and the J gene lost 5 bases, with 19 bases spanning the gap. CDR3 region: CASSTVQGTGHNEQFF. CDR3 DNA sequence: TGTGCCAGCTCAACGGTTCAGGGGACGGGCCACAATGAGCAGTTCTTC.

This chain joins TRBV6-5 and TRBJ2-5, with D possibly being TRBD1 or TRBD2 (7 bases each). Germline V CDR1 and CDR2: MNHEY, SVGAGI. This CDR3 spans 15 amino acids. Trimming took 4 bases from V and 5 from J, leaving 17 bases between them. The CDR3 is CASSSPGRGHETQYF. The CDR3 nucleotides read TGTGCCAGCAGTTCCCCGGGGAGGGGGCATGAGACCCAGTACTTC.

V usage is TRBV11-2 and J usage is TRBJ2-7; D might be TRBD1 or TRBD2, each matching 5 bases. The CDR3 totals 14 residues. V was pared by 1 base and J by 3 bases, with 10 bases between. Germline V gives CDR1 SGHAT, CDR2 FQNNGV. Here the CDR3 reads CASSLVGADYEQYF. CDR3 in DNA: TGTGCCAGCAGCTTAGTCGGGGCCGACTACGAGCAGTACTTC.

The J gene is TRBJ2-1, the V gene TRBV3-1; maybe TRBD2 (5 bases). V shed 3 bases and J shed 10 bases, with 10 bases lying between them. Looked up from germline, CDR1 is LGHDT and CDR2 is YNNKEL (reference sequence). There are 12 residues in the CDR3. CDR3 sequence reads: CASSQRVGEQFF. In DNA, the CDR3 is TGTGCCAGCAGCCAGCGGGTGGGGGAGCAGTTCTTC.

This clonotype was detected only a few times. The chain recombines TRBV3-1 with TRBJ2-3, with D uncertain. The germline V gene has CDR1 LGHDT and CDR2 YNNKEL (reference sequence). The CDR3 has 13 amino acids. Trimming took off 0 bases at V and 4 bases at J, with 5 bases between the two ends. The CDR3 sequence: CASSQDWADTQYF. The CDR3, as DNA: TGTGCCAGCAGCCAAGATTGGGCAGATACGCAGTATTTT.

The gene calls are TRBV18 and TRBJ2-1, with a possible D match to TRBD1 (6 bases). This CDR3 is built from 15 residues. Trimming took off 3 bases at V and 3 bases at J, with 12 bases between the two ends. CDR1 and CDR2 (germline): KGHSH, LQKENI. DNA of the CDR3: TGTGCCAGCTCACCCCAGGGGAGTGGCTACAATGAGCAGTTCTTC. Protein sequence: CASSPQGSGYNEQFF. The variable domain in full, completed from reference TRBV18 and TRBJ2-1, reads NAGVMQNPRHLVRRRGQEARLRCSPMKGHSHVYWYRQLPEEGLKFMVYLQKENIIDESGMPKERFSAEFPKEGPSILRIQQVVRGDSAAYFCASSPQGSGYNEQFFGPGTRLTVL.

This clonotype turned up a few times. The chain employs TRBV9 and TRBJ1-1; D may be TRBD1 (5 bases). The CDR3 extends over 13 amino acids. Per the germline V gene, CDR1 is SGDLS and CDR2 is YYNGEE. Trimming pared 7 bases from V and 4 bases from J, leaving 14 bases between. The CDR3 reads CASAGGARTEAFF. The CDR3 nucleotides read TGTGCCAGCGCCGGTGGGGCACGCACTGAAGCTTTCTTT. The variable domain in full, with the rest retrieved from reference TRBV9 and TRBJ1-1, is DSGVTQTPKHLITATGQRVTLRCSPRSGDLSVYWYQQSLDQGLQFLIQYYNGEERAKGNILERFSAQQFPDLHSELNLSSLELGDSALYFCASAGGARTEAFFGQGTRLTVV.

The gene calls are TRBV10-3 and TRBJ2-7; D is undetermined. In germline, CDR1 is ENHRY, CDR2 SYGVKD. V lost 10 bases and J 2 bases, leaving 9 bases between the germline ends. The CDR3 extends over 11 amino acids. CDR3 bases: TGTGCCACGGGCGAGACCTACGAGCAGTACTTC. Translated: CATGETYEQYF.